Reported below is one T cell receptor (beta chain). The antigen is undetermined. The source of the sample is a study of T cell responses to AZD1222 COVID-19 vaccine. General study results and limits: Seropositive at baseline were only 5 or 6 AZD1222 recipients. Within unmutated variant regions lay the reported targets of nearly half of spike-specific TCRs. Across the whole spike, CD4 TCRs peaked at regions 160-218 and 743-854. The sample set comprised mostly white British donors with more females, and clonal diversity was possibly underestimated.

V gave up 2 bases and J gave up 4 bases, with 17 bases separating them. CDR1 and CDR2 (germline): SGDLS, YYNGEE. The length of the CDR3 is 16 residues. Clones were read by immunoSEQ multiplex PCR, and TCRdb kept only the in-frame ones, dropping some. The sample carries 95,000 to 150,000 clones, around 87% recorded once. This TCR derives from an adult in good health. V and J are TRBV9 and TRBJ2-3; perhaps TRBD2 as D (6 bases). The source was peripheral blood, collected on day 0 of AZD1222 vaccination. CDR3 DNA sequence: TGTGCCAGCAGCGTCGCGGGAAGTAGGATCGCAGATACGCAGTATTTT. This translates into CASSVAGSRIADTQYF.